A single sample gave rise to the 20 T cell receptor beta chains below, sequenced in a study of molecular identifiers for immune sequencing clone quantification. TCRdb itself ran the PCR reads through MiXCR, one entry per CDR3 protein. Seen here are around 460,000 distinct CDR3 sequences, about 26% observed once, and the top ten hold approximately 0.8%. Input material: naive CD8+ T cells from blood, with Jurkat cell RNA spiked in. Documented subset: FACS-sorted CD8+CD4-CCR7+CD45RA+ naive T cells. Receptors originate from a human donor in good health. Some libraries in this study had Jurkat cell RNA spiked in.

Note on this clonotype: This may come from a read error, since a much larger clone is one base off. The chain combines TRBV5-1 with TRBJ2-1; 11 bases fit TRBD2. Germline loops: CDR1 SGHRS, CDR2 YFSETQ. Trimming cost V 2 bases and J 1 base; bases outside gene matches: 8. There are 18 residues in the CDR3. CDR3 sequence (DNA): TGCGCCAGCAGCTTAGGTAGCGGGGGGGCCGGATCCTACAATGAGCAGTTCTTC. Amino acids: CASSLGSGGAGSYNEQFF.

On this clonotype: A much larger clone differs by one base, so this may be a read error. Since the CDR3 does not end with the conserved phenylalanine or tryptophan, this likely comes from a read error. The DNA is left out, because the CDR3 cannot be placed on it with certainty; the CDR3 is given as TCRdb lists it. The CDR3 here is CASSYSGLAGDYDV. This chain links TRBV6-2 or TRBV6-3 with TRBJ2-3; the table's D call, TRBD2, has no DNA check behind it. The germline gives CDR1 MNHEY, CDR2 SVGEGT. The CDR3 is made up of 14 amino acids, end residues included.

This clonotype was found a few times. The genes are TRBV9 and TRBJ2-5; TRBD2 might be the D (6 bases). Trimming cost V 3 bases and J 5 bases, with 20 bases left between them. The CDR3 runs 16 residues. Germline lookup yields CDR1 SGDLS and CDR2 YYNGEE. The CDR3 nucleotides are TGTGCCAGCAGCGCCACCCACTCTGGAGGGAGGGAGACCCAGTACTTC. This sequence encodes CASSATHSGGRETQYF.

CDR3 sequence (DNA): TGTGCCAGCAGCTTGGTGGAGGCCCAAGGGGACACTGAAGCTTTCTTT. Translation gives CASSLVEAQGDTEAFF. V and J are TRBV5-6 and TRBJ1-1, with a tentative D call TRBD1 (5 bases). V lost 0 bases and J lost 3, with 15 bases in between. The CDR3 is 16 amino acids. Germline-derived CDR1 and CDR2 are SGHDT and YYEEEE. The variable domain in full, with the rest retrieved from reference TRBV5-6 and TRBJ1-1, is DAGVTQSPTHLIKTRGQQVTLRCSPKSGHDTVSWYQQALGQGPQFIFQYYEEEERQRGNFPDRFSGHQFPNYSSELNVNALLLGDSALYLCASSLVEAQGDTEAFFGQGTRLTVV.

This clonotype was seen repeatedly, ten times or more. The chain is built from TRBV7-6 and TRBJ1-1; D ambiguous. The V gene lost 1 base and the J gene lost 4 bases, with 10 bases spanning the gap. Germline V gene lookup returns CDR1 SGHVS and CDR2 FNYEAQ. This CDR3 contains 14 residues. CDR3 in DNA: TGTGCCAGCAGCTTAGACGACGAGAGCACTGAAGCTTTCTTT. It codes for CASSLDDESTEAFF.

This clonotype was recorded a few times. Here the CDR3 DNA reads TGTGCCAGCAGAGACAGGGGCCAGAGCTCCTACGAGCAGTACTTC. It translates to CASRDRGQSSYEQYF. This sequence joins TRBV27 and TRBJ2-7; 8 bases line up with TRBD1. The CDR3 is 15 residues long. Germline V lookup: CDR1 MNHEY, CDR2 SMNVEV (reference sequence). J lost 0 bases, V lost 6 bases, and 7 bases had no gene match.

About this clonotype: A much larger clone sits a single nucleotide away, making a read error possible. This chain connects TRBV27 to TRBJ2-7; TRBD1 or TRBD2 may be the D gene (7 bases each). CDR1 MNHEY and CDR2 SMNVEV come from the germline V gene (reference sequence). This CDR3 is 16 amino acids long. V was clipped by 6 bases and J by 7 bases, with 25 bases between them. For the CDR3, the DNA is TGTGCCAGCAGGTTACTCGCAGGGGGGGGCGCTGGTGAGCAGTACTTC. This translates into CASRLLAGGGAGEQYF.

This clonotype has ten or more counts. V usage is TRBV12-3 or TRBV12-4 and J usage is TRBJ2-5, with D perhaps matching TRBD2 (6 bases). The CDR3 contains 13 residues. V lost 6 bases and J lost 2, with 10 bases in between. Here the CDR3 reads CASSHSGQETQYF. The CDR3, as DNA: TGTGCCAGCAGCCACAGCGGGCAAGAGACCCAGTACTTC.

The rearrangement uses TRBV5-4 and TRBJ2-7, with a possible D match to TRBD2 (5 bases). V was shortened by 1 base and J by 6 bases, with 14 bases between the two germline ends. CDR3 length equals 14 residues. Germline CDR1 and CDR2: SGHNT and YYREEE (reference sequence). The CDR3 reads CASSLRGRSGEQYF. CDR3 coding DNA: TGTGCCAGCAGCTTGCGGGGTCGTTCGGGCGAGCAGTACTTC.

This clonotype has only a few counts. The chain carries TRBV9 and TRBJ2-3; D is undetermined. The germline V and J ends were trimmed by 3 bases and 3 bases, with 11 bases remaining between them. Germline CDR1 and CDR2: SGDLS and YYNGEE. The CDR3 has 14 amino acids. The CDR3 nucleotides are TGTGCCAGCAGCGCGTACTTCGGGACAGATACGCAGTATTTT. It codes for CASSAYFGTDTQYF.

This clonotype occurred a few times. This chain links TRBV29-1 with TRBJ2-7; TRBD1 matches at 8 bases. V trimming: 7 bases; J trimming: 2 bases; junction bases outside the gene matches: 10. Germline V gene lookup returns CDR1 SQVTM and CDR2 ANQGSEA. The CDR3 contains 14 residues. CDR3 residues: CSAELGQGTYEQYF. As DNA, the CDR3 is TGCAGCGCCGAGTTAGGACAGGGAACCTACGAGCAGTACTTC.

Points on this clonotype: This may stem from a read error, because a much larger clone lies one nucleotide away. The V and J genes are TRBV5-4 and TRBJ2-5, with a tentative D call TRBD1 (5 bases). Germline CDR1 SGHNT, CDR2 YYREEE (reference sequence). The CDR3 is made up of 13 amino acids. CDR3 loop: CAGSLNRQETQYF. The CDR3 DNA is TGTGCCGGCAGCTTGAACAGGCAAGAGACCCAGTACTTC.

This clonotype occurred a few times. V and J are TRBV19 and TRBJ2-5; perhaps TRBD2 as D (6 bases). The CDR3 spans 13 residues. Trimming shortened V by 3 bases and J by 7 bases, and 12 bases separated the two germline ends. CDR1 is LNHDA, CDR2 SQIVND, per germline (reference sequence). CDR3 amino acids: CASSMGGIGTQYF. CDR3 bases: TGTGCCAGTAGTATGGGCGGGATAGGGACCCAGTACTTC.

Worth noting for this clonotype: Compared with germline, one end of the junction differs, possibly owing to a read error. The V and J genes are TRBV9 and TRBJ1-3; 9 nucleotides align to TRBD1. Germline CDR1 and CDR2: SGDLS and YYNGEE. The CDR3 consists of 15 residues. CDR3 DNA sequence: TGTGCCAGCAGTCACGGGACAGGGAGCGATAACACCGTATATTTT. Residues: CASSHGTGSDNTVYF.

At least ten counts were recorded for this clonotype. The V gene is TRBV25-1, the J gene TRBJ2-5, with D maybe TRBD2 (6 bases). The germline gives CDR1 MGHDK, CDR2 SYGVNS. The CDR3 sequence is 14 residues long. With 2 bases removed from V and 3 bases from J, the gap between germline ends came to 10 bases. The CDR3 DNA is TGTGCCAGCAGTGAAGTTAGCGGCGAAGAGACCCAGTACTTC. It codes for CASSEVSGEETQYF.

Remarks on this clonotype: One end of the junction is discordant with germline, which a read error may explain. The CDR3 DNA sequence: TGTGCCAGCAGCTTGCTCAGCTCTGGGGCCAACGCCCTGACTTTC. It codes for CASSLLSSGANALTF. The chain joins TRBV5-6 to TRBJ2-6; tentative D call: TRBD1 (5 bases). The CDR3 runs to 15 residues. Germline lookup yields CDR1 SGHDT and CDR2 YYEEEE. The full variable domain, rest sourced from reference TRBV5-6 and TRBJ2-6, is DAGVTQSPTHLIKTRGQQVTLRCSPKSGHDTVSWYQQALGQGPQFIFQYYEEEERQRGNFPDRFSGHQFPNYSSELNVNALLLGDSALYLCASSLLSSGANALTFGAGSRLTVL.

The chain uses TRBV7-9 and TRBJ2-5, with a tentative D call TRBD1 (5 bases). The V end lost 2 bases, the J end lost 4 bases, and 11 bases lay between the germline ends. The CDR3 is 14 amino acids. From germline, CDR1 is SEHNR and CDR2 FQNEAQ (reference sequence). The CDR3 sequence is CASSLKQEGETQYF. CDR3 in DNA: TGTGCCAGCAGCTTAAAACAGGAAGGAGAGACCCAGTACTTC.

Of note for this clonotype: A much larger clone lies a single base off, so this may be a read error. The conserved phenylalanine or tryptophan is not found at the CDR3 terminus, so this likely reflects a read error. The chain employs TRBV6-2 or TRBV6-3 and TRBJ1-5, with D hard to call. CDR3 length: 14 amino acids. V was trimmed by 5 bases and J by 2 bases, leaving 10 bases between them. Germline CDR1 is MNHEY and CDR2 is SVGEGT. The CDR3 sequence: CASSLRQGNQPQHS. In nucleotides, the CDR3 is TGTGCCAGCAGTCTAAGACAAGGCAATCAGCCCCAGCATTCT.

This sequence joins TRBV27 and TRBJ2-7; D not certain. The V gene lost 2 bases and the J gene lost 5 bases, with 13 bases spanning the gap. The CDR3 is 14 residues long. Germline assignment: CDR1 MNHEY and CDR2 SMNVEV (reference sequence). The CDR3 DNA sequence: TGTGCCAGCAGTTTAGCAGGAGCCGGCCACGAGCAGTACTTC. Residues: CASSLAGAGHEQYF.

This clonotype came up a few times. The V call is TRBV29-1, the J call TRBJ1-2; tentatively, D is TRBD1 (5 bases). CDR3 length: 12 amino acids. The ends were cut back, 2 bases at V and 6 bases at J, with 10 bases in the middle. CDR1 and CDR2 from the germline V gene are SQVTM and ANQGSEA. CDR3 protein: CSVEQGVDGYTF. The CDR3 coding sequence is TGCAGCGTTGAACAGGGAGTCGATGGCTACACCTTC.